This entry features one T cell receptor beta chain sequence. Antigen specificity is unknown. This specimen belongs to a study of T cell repertoires in cytomegalovirus infection. For the study at large: Recently described HLA-C-restricted plus well-studied HLA-B-restricted CMV epitopes were used. Signatures in public TCR beta sequences pointed to both CMV infection and matching HLA type.

Germline V gene data show CDR1 as SQVTM and CDR2 as ANQGSEA. Trimming removed 4 bases from V and 5 bases from J, with 8 bases in between. The length of the CDR3 is 12 residues. TCRdb passed the reads through MiXCR, listing each CDR3 protein once. The sample lists fewer than 1,000,000 distinct CDR3 sequences; around 31% were seen once. Study results and caveats: The ex vivo response showed dominance by HLA-C-restricted CMV-specific TCR beta clonotypes.

This sequence was found in a human donor in good health (CMV status not recorded). Some clones in this sample may be carry-over from other donors' samples. This chain joins TRBV29-1 and TRBJ1-4; no firm D call. This material consisted of cultured CD8+ T cells from PBMCs, taken from culture after CMV antigen stimulation. The CDR3 DNA follows: TGCAGCGTTGTAAAGGGAAATGAAAAACTGTTTTTT. This sequence encodes CSVVKGNEKLFF. Based on the CDR3 plus reference TRBV29-1 and TRBJ1-4, the full variable domain is SAVISQKPSRDICQRGTSLTIQCQVDSQVTMMFWYRQQPGQSLTLIATANQGSEATYESGFVIDKFPISRPNLTFSTLTVSNMSPEDSSIYLCSVVKGNEKLFFGSGTQLSVL.